One and the same sample provided the 6 T cell receptor beta chains below, sequenced in a study of blood T cell repertoires in COVID-19 (dated by TCRdb to 2020 to 2022). Library preparation used the immunoSEQ multiplex PCR assay. As stored in TCRdb, this immuneACCESS dataset retains in-frame rearrangements with V and J assigned. A fraction of the clones does not appear; measured against another copy, unresolved V genes explain less than half of the discrepancy, and the remainder lacks a known reason. Recorded for this sample are approximately 500,000 clones; 89% of them occurred a single time. In total, the top ten clones hold 0.8% to 0.9% of the sample. What was sequenced was peripheral blood. The receptors shown here come from a man aged 18 to 30 with COVID-19, enrolled during active disease.

The chain combines TRBV10-2 with TRBJ1-5, with D perhaps matching TRBD1 (5 bases). Trimming removed 5 bases from V and 0 bases from J, with 11 bases in between. CDR3 length equals 15 residues. Germline CDR1 reads WSHSY; CDR2 reads SAAADI. CDR3 protein: CASSPGLYSNQPQHF. The CDR3, as DNA: TGCGCCAGCAGTCCGGGACTGTATAGCAATCAGCCCCAGCATTTT.

This clone came up a few times. The chain uses TRBV19 and TRBJ1-5; TRBD1 matches 10 bases. The CDR3 spans 15 residues. Trimming took 7 bases from V and 4 from J; bases not matched to a gene: 7. Germline lookup yields CDR1 LNHDA and CDR2 SQIVND (reference sequence). CDR3 sequence reads: CASNKGQGLNQPQHF. In nucleotides, the CDR3 is TGTGCCAGTAATAAGGGACAGGGGCTTAATCAGCCCCAGCATTTT.

This clone appeared a few times. V usage is TRBV5-1 and J usage is TRBJ1-1, with D perhaps TRBD1 (5 bases). V lost 0 bases, J lost 0 bases, and 6 bases lay in between. This CDR3 comprises 14 residues. Germline lookup yields CDR1 SGHRS and CDR2 YFSETQ. The CDR3 DNA sequence: TGCGCCAGCAGCTTGGGACAGATGAACACTGAAGCTTTCTTT. Translation: CASSLGQMNTEAFF. The entire variable domain, with the rest obtained from reference TRBV5-1 and TRBJ1-1, is as follows: KAGVTQTPRYLIKTRGQQVTLSCSPISGHRSVSWYQQTPGQGLQFLFEYFSETQRNKGNFPGRFSGRQFSNSRSEMNVSTLELGDSALYLCASSLGQMNTEAFFGQGTRLTVV.

The V and J genes are TRBV6-5 and TRBJ2-7; a possible D gene is TRBD1 (6 bases). In germline, CDR1 is MNHEY, CDR2 SVGAGI. V lost 5 bases and J 1 base, leaving 15 bases between the germline ends. The CDR3 totals 15 residues. The CDR3 DNA sequence: TGTGCCAGCAGTACCCCCGGGACACAATCCTACGAGCAGTACTTC. Protein product: CASSTPGTQSYEQYF.

This clone was counted once. This rearrangement joins TRBV6-1 to TRBJ2-1; D is unclear. In germline, CDR1 is MNHNS, CDR2 SASEGT. Trimming removed 3 bases at V and 3 bases at J, with 9 bases between. There are 14 residues in the CDR3. CDR3 in amino acids: CASSDFRVYNEQFF. DNA of the CDR3: TGTGCCAGCAGTGATTTTCGGGTCTACAATGAGCAGTTCTTC.

The rearrangement links TRBV5-1 to TRBJ1-3; unclear D gene. CDR1 SGHRS and CDR2 YFSETQ come from the germline V gene. V shed 4 bases and J shed 3 bases, with 11 bases lying between them. The CDR3 is 14 residues long. CDR3 bases: TGCGCCAGCAGCCCGGGTGGCGGTGGAAACACCATATATTTT. It encodes CASSPGGGGNTIYF.